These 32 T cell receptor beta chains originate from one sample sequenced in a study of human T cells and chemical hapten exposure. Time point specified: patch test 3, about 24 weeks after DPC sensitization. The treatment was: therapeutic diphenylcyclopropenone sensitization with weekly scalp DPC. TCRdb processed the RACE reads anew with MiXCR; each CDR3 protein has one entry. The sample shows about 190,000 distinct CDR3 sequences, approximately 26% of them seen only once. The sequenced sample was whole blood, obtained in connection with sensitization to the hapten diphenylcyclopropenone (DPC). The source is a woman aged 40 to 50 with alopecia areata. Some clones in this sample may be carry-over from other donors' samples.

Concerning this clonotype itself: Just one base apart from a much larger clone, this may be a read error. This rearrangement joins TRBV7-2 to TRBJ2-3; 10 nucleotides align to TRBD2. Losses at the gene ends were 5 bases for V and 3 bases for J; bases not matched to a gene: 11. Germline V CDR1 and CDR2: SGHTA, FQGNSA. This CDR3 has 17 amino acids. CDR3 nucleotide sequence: TGTGCCAGCAGCCGCCGGCTAGCGGGAGATACGACAGATACGCAGTATTTT. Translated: CASSRRLAGDTTDTQYF.

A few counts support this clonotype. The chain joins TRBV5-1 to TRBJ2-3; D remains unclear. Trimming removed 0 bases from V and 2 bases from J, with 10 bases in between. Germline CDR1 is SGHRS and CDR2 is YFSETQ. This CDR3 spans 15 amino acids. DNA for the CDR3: TGCGCCAGCAGCTTGGGGCAGCAACCCACAGATACGCAGTATTTT. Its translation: CASSLGQQPTDTQYF.

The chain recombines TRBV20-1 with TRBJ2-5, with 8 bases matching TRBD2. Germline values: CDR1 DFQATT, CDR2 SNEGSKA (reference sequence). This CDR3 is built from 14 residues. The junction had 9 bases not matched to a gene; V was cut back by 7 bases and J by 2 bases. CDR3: CSVSREGRQETQYF. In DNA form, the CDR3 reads TGCAGTGTGTCCCGGGAGGGCCGACAAGAGACCCAGTACTTC.

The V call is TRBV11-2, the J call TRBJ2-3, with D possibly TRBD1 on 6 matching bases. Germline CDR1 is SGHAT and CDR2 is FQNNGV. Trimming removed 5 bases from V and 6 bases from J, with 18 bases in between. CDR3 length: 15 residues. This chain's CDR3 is CASSLLTGIGDTQYF. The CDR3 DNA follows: TGTGCCAGCAGCCTACTGACAGGAATAGGCGATACGCAGTATTTT.

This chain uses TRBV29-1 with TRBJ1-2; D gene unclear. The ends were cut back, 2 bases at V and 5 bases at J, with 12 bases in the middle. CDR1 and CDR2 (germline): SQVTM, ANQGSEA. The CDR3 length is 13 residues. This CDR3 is CSVEQWLGYGYTF. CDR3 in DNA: TGCAGCGTTGAACAATGGCTAGGGTATGGCTACACCTTC.

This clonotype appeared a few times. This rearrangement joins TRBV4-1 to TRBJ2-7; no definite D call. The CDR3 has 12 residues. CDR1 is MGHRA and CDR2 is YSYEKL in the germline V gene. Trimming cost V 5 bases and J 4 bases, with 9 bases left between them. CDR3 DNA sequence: TGCGCCAGCAGCTCTGAGATTTACGAGCAGTACTTC. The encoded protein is CASSSEIYEQYF.

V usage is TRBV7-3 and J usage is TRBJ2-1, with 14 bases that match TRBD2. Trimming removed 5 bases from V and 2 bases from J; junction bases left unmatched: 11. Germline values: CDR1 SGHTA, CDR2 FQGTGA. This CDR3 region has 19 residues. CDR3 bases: TGTGCCAGCAGCCTGACGTCGGGACTAGCGGGAGAAGCCTACAATGAGCAGTTCTTC. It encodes CASSLTSGLAGEAYNEQFF.

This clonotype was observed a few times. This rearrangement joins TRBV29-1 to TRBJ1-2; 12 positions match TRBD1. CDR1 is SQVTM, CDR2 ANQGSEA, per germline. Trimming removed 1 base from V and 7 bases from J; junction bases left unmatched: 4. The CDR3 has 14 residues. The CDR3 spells CSVEGDRGRGGYTF. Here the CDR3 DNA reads TGCAGCGTTGAAGGGGACAGGGGGCGAGGTGGCTACACCTTC.

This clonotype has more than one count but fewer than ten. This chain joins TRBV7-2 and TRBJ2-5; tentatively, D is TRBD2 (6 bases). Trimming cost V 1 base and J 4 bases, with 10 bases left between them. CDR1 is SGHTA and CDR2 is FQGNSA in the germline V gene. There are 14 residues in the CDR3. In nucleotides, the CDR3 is TGTGCCAGCAGCTTAGGCCCGGGAGCAGAGACCCAGTACTTC. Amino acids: CASSLGPGAETQYF.

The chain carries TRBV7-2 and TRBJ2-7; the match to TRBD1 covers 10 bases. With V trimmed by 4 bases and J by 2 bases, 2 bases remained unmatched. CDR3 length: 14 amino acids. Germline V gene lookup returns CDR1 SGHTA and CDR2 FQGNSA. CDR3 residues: CASSWDRGPYEQYF. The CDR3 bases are TGTGCCAGCAGCTGGGACAGGGGTCCCTACGAGCAGTACTTC.

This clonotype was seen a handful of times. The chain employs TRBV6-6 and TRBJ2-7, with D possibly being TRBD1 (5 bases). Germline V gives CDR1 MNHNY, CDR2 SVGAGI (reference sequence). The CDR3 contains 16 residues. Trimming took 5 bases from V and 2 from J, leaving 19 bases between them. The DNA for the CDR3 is TGTGCCAGCAGTCCTCCAGGCCAGGGCAACCCCTACGAGCAGTACTTC. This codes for CASSPPGQGNPYEQYF.

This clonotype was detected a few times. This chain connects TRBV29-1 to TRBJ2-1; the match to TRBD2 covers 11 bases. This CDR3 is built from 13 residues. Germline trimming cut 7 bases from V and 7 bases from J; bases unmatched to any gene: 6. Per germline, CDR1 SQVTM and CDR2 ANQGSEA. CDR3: CSALAGVSNEQFF. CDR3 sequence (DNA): TGCAGCGCACTAGCGGGAGTAAGTAATGAGCAGTTCTTC.

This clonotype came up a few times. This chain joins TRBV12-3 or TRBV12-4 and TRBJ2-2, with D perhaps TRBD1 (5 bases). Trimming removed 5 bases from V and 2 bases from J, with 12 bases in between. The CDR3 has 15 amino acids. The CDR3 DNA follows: TGTGCCAGCAGTAGGGCAGGGCCTAACACCGGGGAGCTGTTTTTT. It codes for CASSRAGPNTGELFF.

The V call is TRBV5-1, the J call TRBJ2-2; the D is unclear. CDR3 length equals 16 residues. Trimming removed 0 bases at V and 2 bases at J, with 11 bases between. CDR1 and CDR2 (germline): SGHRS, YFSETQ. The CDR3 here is CASSLAGRLNTGELFF. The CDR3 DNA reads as TGCGCCAGCAGCTTGGCCGGGCGGTTAAACACCGGGGAGCTGTTTTTT.

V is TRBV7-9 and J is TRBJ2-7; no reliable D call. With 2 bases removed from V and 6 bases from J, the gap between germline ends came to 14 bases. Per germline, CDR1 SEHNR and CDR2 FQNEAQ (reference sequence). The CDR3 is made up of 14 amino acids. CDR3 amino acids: CASSLLWGKAEQYF. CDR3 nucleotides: TGTGCCAGCAGCTTATTATGGGGAAAAGCCGAGCAGTACTTC.

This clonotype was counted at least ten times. CDR3 residues: CASSPSEGASEQFF. The DNA of the CDR3 is TGTGCCAGCAGTCCCTCTGAGGGGGCCAGTGAGCAGTTCTTC. The chain carries TRBV6-2 or TRBV6-3 and TRBJ2-1; TRBD1 matches at 7 bases. Germline V gives CDR1 MNHEY, CDR2 SVGEGT. The CDR3 sequence is 14 residues long. With V trimmed by 5 bases and J by 9 bases, 10 bases remained unmatched.

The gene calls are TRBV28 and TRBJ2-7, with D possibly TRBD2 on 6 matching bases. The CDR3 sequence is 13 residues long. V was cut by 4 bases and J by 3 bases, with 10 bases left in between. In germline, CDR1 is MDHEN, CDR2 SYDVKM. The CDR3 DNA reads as TGTGCCAGCAGTTCGGCGGGGAACTACGAGCAGTACTTC. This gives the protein CASSSAGNYEQYF.

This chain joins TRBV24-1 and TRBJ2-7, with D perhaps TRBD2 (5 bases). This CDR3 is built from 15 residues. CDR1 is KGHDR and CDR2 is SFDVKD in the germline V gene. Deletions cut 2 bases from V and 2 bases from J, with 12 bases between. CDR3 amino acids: CATSDSRTVPYEQYF. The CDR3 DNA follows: TGTGCCACCAGTGATTCCCGGACTGTGCCCTACGAGCAGTACTTC.

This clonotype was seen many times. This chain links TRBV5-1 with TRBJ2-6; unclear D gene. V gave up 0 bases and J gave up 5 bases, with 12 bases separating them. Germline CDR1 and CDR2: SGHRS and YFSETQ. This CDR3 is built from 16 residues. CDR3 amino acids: CASSLGHLLRANVLTF. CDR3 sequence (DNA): TGCGCCAGCAGCTTGGGACACCTCCTAAGGGCCAACGTCCTGACTTTC.

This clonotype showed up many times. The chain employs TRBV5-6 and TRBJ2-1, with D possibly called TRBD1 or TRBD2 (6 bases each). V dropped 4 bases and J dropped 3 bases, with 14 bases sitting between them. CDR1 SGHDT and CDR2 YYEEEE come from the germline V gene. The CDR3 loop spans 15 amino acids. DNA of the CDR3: TGTGCCAGCAGCCGGGGGCAGACCTACTACAATGAGCAGTTCTTC. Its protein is CASSRGQTYYNEQFF.

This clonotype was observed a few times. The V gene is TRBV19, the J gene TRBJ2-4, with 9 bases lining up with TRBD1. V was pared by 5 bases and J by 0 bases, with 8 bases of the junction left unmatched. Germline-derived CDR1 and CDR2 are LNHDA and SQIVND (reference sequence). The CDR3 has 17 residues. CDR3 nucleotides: TGTGCCAGTAGTGAAAGGGGACAGGGAATAGCCAAAAACATTCAGTACTTC. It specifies CASSERGQGIAKNIQYF.

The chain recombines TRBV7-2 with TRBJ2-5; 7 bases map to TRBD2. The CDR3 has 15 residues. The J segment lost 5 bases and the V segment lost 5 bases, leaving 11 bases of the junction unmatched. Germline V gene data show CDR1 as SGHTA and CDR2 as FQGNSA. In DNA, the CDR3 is TGTGCCAGCAGCGCAGCGGGGTCTCAACGGGAGACCCAGTACTTC. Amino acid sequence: CASSAAGSQRETQYF.

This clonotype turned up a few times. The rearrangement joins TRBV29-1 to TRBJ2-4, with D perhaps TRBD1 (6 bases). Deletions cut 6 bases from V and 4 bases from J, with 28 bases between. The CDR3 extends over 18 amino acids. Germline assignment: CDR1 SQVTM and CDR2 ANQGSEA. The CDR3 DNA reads TGCAGCGTCCCAGGGCGTACAGGGAGTGAGGATCGGAAAAACATTCAGTACTTC. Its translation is CSVPGRTGSEDRKNIQYF.

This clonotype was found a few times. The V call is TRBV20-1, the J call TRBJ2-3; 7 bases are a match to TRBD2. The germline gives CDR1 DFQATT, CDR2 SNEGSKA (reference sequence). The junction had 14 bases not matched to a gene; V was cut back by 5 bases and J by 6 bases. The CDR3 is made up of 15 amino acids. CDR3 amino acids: CSAPSGGSGVDTQYF. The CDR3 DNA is TGCAGTGCTCCTTCGGGAGGCTCAGGTGTGGATACGCAGTATTTT.

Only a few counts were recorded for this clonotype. CDR3 protein: CASSVGAGGNYGTDTQYF. CDR3 nucleotide sequence: TGTGCCAGCAGCGTAGGAGCGGGAGGGAACTATGGCACAGATACGCAGTATTTT. V and J are TRBV9 and TRBJ2-3; 10 nucleotides match TRBD2. This CDR3 contains 18 residues. Germline assignment: CDR1 SGDLS and CDR2 YYNGEE. The V gene end was trimmed by 0 bases and the J gene end by 1 base; junction bases not matched to a gene: 8. The whole variable domain, filled in from reference TRBV9 and TRBJ2-3, reads DSGVTQTPKHLITATGQRVTLRCSPRSGDLSVYWYQQSLDQGLQFLIQYYNGEERAKGNILERFSAQQFPDLHSELNLSSLELGDSALYFCASSVGAGGNYGTDTQYFGPGTRLTVL.

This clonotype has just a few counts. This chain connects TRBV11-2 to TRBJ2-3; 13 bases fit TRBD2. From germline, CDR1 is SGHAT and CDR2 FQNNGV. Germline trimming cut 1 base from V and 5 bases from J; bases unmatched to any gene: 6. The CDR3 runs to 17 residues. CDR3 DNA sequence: TGTGCCAGCAGCTTAGTCACCGGGACTAGCGGGATAGATACGCAGTATTTT. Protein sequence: CASSLVTGTSGIDTQYF.

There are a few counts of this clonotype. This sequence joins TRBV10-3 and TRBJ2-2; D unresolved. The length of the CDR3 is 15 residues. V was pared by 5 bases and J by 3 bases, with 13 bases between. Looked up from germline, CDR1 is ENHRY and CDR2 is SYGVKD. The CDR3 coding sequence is TGTGCCATCAGTCCCGGTCATACGGACACCGGGGAGCTGTTTTTT. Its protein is CAISPGHTDTGELFF.

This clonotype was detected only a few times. DNA for the CDR3: TGTGCCAGCAGCTTAGCGGGGGGGGATGAGCAGTTCTTC. This sequence encodes CASSLAGGDEQFF. The chain links TRBV7-3 to TRBJ2-1, with 9 bases identical to TRBD2. The germline gives CDR1 SGHTA, CDR2 FQGTGA. This CDR3 is 13 amino acids long. Trimming at V came to 2 bases and at J to 8 bases, leaving 1 base not matched to a gene.

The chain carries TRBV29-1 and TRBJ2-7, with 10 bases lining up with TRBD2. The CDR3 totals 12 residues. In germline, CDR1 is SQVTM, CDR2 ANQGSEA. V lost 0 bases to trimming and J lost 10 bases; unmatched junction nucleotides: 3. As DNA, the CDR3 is TGCAGCGTTGAAGATGGGACTAGCGTACAGTACTTC. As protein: CSVEDGTSVQYF.

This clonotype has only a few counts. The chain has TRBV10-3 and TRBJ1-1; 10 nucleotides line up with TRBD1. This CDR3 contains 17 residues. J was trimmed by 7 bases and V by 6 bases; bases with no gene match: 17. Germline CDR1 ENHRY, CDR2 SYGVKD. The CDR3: CAIRTGGSGPRQSEAFF. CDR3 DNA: TGTGCCATCAGGACAGGGGGCTCAGGCCCTCGTCAGAGTGAAGCTTTCTTT.

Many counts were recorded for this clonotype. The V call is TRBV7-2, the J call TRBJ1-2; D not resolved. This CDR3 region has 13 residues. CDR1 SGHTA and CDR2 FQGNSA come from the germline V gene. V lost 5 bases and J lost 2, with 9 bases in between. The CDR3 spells CASSPDANYGYTF. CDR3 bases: TGTGCCAGCAGCCCGGACGCAAACTATGGCTACACCTTC.

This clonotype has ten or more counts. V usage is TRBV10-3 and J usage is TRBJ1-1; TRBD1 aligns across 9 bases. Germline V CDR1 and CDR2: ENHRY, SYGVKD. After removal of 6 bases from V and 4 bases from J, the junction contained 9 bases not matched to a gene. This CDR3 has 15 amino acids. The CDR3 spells CAIRGQGRSSTEAFF. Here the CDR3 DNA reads TGTGCCATCAGGGGACAGGGCAGGTCGAGCACTGAAGCTTTCTTT.